This T cell receptor beta chain comes out of a study of T cells in Graves' hyperthyroidism and ophthalmopathy. General study points: The model identified upcoming ophthalmopathy a median about 7.1 months ahead of onset. Blood also contained most expanded thyroid clonotypes above 0.001.

RNA transcripts served as the template for amplifying TCR beta CDR3 regions. In the first-round RT-PCR of the TCR CDR3, the HTBI primer set was used. TCRdb processed the multiplex PCR reads anew with MiXCR; each CDR3 protein has one entry. This sample yields about 210,000 distinct CDR3 sequences, of which roughly a sixth are seen a single time; around 50% belongs to the top ten. Diagnoses used clinical symptoms, serum thyroxine and TRAb, thyroid ultrasound and orbital computed tomography. Source material for PBMCs was roughly 10 ml fresh peripheral blood. Germline V lookup: CDR1 DFQATT, CDR2 SNEGSKA (reference sequence). The V segment lost 6 bases and the J segment 2 bases; nucleotides outside the gene matches: 6. There are 14 residues in the CDR3. This clonotype was detected many times. Its antigen is unknown.

Material for sequencing was blood. The chain links TRBV20-1 to TRBJ2-1; TRBD2 aligns across 8 bases. This receptor was obtained from a man between 50 and 59 years old with Graves' hyperthyroidism. The CDR3 nucleotides are TGCAGTGCACCCCTAGCGGGCCCCTACAATGAGCAGTTCTTC. Its protein product is CSAPLAGPYNEQFF.